The rows below give T cell receptor beta chains drawn from one sample of a study of T cells in Graves' hyperthyroidism and ophthalmopathy. TCRdb called the multiplex PCR reads again in MiXCR, with one record for every CDR3 protein. The sample shows 690,000 or so distinct CDR3 sequences, under 20% of them seen only once. Sequences were obtained from blood. The receptors derive from a woman aged 45-65 years with Graves' hyperthyroidism that later progressed to Graves' ophthalmopathy. Both conserved end residues are part of each CDR3. The order of the fields is V gene, D gene, J gene, clone size, CDR3 protein, CDR3 DNA. A D gene is named only where the DNA matches it firmly. The size field is filled for only some rows; it gives once, few, many or a size class.

v_gene: TRBV6-1; d_gene: -; j_gene: TRBJ1-1; abundance: -; CDR3aa: CASRGPQGLEAFF; CDR3nt: TGTGCCAGCAGGGGTCCGCAGGGACTTGAAGCTTTCTTT
v_gene: TRBV7-8; d_gene: -; j_gene: TRBJ1-6; abundance: -; CDR3aa: CASSGTTSQISYNSPLHF; CDR3nt: TGTGCCAGCAGCGGAACCACATCCCAGATCTCCTATAATTCACCCCTCCACTTT
v_gene: TRBV20-1; d_gene: -; j_gene: TRBJ1-1; abundance: many; CDR3aa: CSARWASDTEAFF; CDR3nt: TGCAGTGCTAGGTGGGCATCGGACACTGAAGCTTTCTTT
v_gene: TRBV15; d_gene: -; j_gene: TRBJ2-3; abundance: -; CDR3aa: CATSRDVASPTDTQYF; CDR3nt: TGTGCCACCAGCAGAGATGTTGCTTCCCCCACAGATACGCAGTATTTT
v_gene: TRBV4-1; d_gene: TRBD2; j_gene: TRBJ2-5; abundance: few; CDR3aa: CASSGTSGKDNLQETQYF; CDR3nt: TGCGCCAGCAGCGGGACTAGCGGGAAAGATAATCTCCAAGAGACCCAGTACTTC
v_gene: TRBV13; d_gene: TRBD2; j_gene: TRBJ2-7; abundance: -; CDR3aa: CASSPTGTSGEEQYF; CDR3nt: TGTGCCAGCAGCCCCACCGGGACTAGCGGGGAAGAGCAGTACTTC
v_gene: TRBV6-1; d_gene: -; j_gene: TRBJ1-2; abundance: -; CDR3aa: CASSERRGSGYTF; CDR3nt: TGTGCCAGCAGTGAACGGAGGGGTTCCGGCTACACCTTC
v_gene: TRBV29-1; d_gene: -; j_gene: TRBJ2-3; abundance: -; CDR3aa: CSAEPFTDTQYF; CDR3nt: TGCAGCGCTGAGCCTTTTACAGATACGCAGTATTTT
v_gene: TRBV3-1; d_gene: -; j_gene: TRBJ1-4; abundance: -; CDR3aa: CASSLWGNEEKLFF; CDR3nt: TGTGCCAGCAGCCTCTGGGGGAATGAGGAAAAACTGTTTTTT
v_gene: TRBV24-1; d_gene: -; j_gene: TRBJ2-2; abundance: few; CDR3aa: CATSDFGGTGELFF; CDR3nt: TGTGCCACCAGTGATTTCGGGGGCACCGGGGAGCTGTTTTTT
v_gene: TRBV6-2/TRBV6-3; d_gene: -; j_gene: TRBJ2-7; abundance: -; CDR3aa: CASSYSSRSSYEQYF; CDR3nt: TGTGCCAGCAGTTACTCGAGCAGGAGCTCCTACGAGCAGTACTTC
v_gene: TRBV12-3/TRBV12-4; d_gene: -; j_gene: TRBJ1-3; abundance: many; CDR3aa: CASSLPPSSGNTIYF; CDR3nt: TGTGCCAGCAGTTTACCTCCCAGCTCTGGAAACACCATATATTTT
v_gene: TRBV7-3; d_gene: -; j_gene: TRBJ2-1; abundance: few; CDR3aa: CASSLNTGSSYNEQFF; CDR3nt: TGTGCCAGCAGCTTAAATACGGGTAGCTCCTACAATGAGCAGTTCTTC
v_gene: TRBV29-1; d_gene: -; j_gene: TRBJ1-4; abundance: -; CDR3aa: CSVTESRGFGEKLFF; CDR3nt: TGCAGCGTTACAGAATCCAGGGGATTTGGTGAAAAACTGTTTTTT
v_gene: TRBV20-1; d_gene: -; j_gene: TRBJ1-6; abundance: -; CDR3aa: CSALRDTNSPLHF; CDR3nt: TGCAGTGCCCTCCGGGACACCAATTCACCCCTCCACTTT
v_gene: TRBV4-1; d_gene: -; j_gene: TRBJ1-5; abundance: once; CDR3aa: CASSHADRGDSNQPQHF; CDR3nt: TGCGCCAGCAGCCATGCGGATCGTGGGGATAGCAATCAGCCCCAGCATTTT
v_gene: TRBV10-3; d_gene: -; j_gene: TRBJ2-2; abundance: few; CDR3aa: CAISESELQINTGELFF; CDR3nt: TGTGCCATCAGTGAGTCAGAATTACAGATTAACACCGGGGAGCTGTTTTTT
v_gene: TRBV7-9; d_gene: -; j_gene: TRBJ2-5; abundance: many; CDR3aa: CASSPRLVSVQETQYF; CDR3nt: TGTGCCAGCAGCCCCCGACTAGTGAGCGTCCAAGAGACCCAGTACTTC
v_gene: TRBV10-2; d_gene: -; j_gene: TRBJ1-5; abundance: -; CDR3aa: CASSESGGDQPQHF; CDR3nt: TGCGCCAGCAGTGAGTCCGGGGGCGACCAGCCCCAGCATTTT
v_gene: TRBV19; d_gene: -; j_gene: TRBJ2-4; abundance: few; CDR3aa: CASSIWAETEPLAKNIQYF; CDR3nt: TGTGCCAGTAGTATATGGGCCGAGACAGAACCACTAGCCAAAAACATTCAGTACTTC
v_gene: TRBV6-4; d_gene: -; j_gene: TRBJ1-2; abundance: few; CDR3aa: CASSTEGSYGYTF; CDR3nt: TGTGCCAGCAGTACCGAAGGGAGCTATGGCTACACCTTC
v_gene: TRBV30; d_gene: TRBD1; j_gene: TRBJ2-3; abundance: few; CDR3aa: CAGKNRGPDTQYF; CDR3nt: TGTGCCGGGAAGAACAGGGGCCCAGATACGCAGTATTTT
v_gene: TRBV5-1; d_gene: -; j_gene: TRBJ1-4; abundance: -; CDR3aa: CASSPAALPSEKLFF; CDR3nt: TGCGCCAGCAGCCCCGCGGCCCTCCCTTCTGAAAAACTGTTTTTT
v_gene: TRBV6-1; d_gene: -; j_gene: TRBJ1-1; abundance: few; CDR3aa: CASRGRGAGNTEAFF; CDR3nt: TGTGCCAGCAGGGGTAGGGGGGCGGGAAACACTGAAGCTTTCTTT
v_gene: TRBV19; d_gene: TRBD1; j_gene: TRBJ2-1; abundance: few; CDR3aa: CASSIGTVYNEQFF; CDR3nt: TGTGCCAGTAGTATTGGGACAGTCTACAATGAGCAGTTCTTC
v_gene: TRBV7-2; d_gene: -; j_gene: TRBJ1-2; abundance: many; CDR3aa: CASSLEPPYNYGYTF; CDR3nt: TGTGCCAGCAGCTTAGAGCCGCCATACAACTATGGCTACACCTTC
v_gene: TRBV20-1; d_gene: TRBD1; j_gene: TRBJ2-7; abundance: many; CDR3aa: CSAWTGKYEQYF; CDR3nt: TGCAGTGCTTGGACAGGAAAATACGAGCAGTACTTC
v_gene: TRBV27; d_gene: -; j_gene: TRBJ2-1; abundance: -; CDR3aa: CASSERPGEQFF; CDR3nt: TGTGCCAGCAGTGAGAGGCCCGGTGAGCAGTTCTTC
v_gene: TRBV20-1; d_gene: TRBD1; j_gene: TRBJ1-1; abundance: many; CDR3aa: CSATQQGYSNTEAFF; CDR3nt: TGCAGCGCTACTCAACAGGGGTATTCGAACACTGAAGCTTTCTTT
v_gene: TRBV5-1; d_gene: TRBD2; j_gene: TRBJ2-7; abundance: many; CDR3aa: CASRIVSSQAGGYEQYF; CDR3nt: TGCGCCAGCAGGATAGTTTCCTCACAGGCGGGAGGCTACGAGCAGTACTTC
v_gene: TRBV3-1; d_gene: -; j_gene: TRBJ1-3; abundance: many; CDR3aa: CASTLGQTSGNTIYF; CDR3nt: TGTGCCAGCACCCTAGGACAGACCTCTGGAAACACCATATATTTT
v_gene: TRBV3-1; d_gene: -; j_gene: TRBJ1-2; abundance: few; CDR3aa: CASSQEVPGYGYTF; CDR3nt: TGTGCCAGCAGCCAAGAGGTCCCAGGCTATGGCTACACCTTC
v_gene: TRBV2; d_gene: TRBD2; j_gene: TRBJ2-1; abundance: many; CDR3aa: CASRASGGEINEQFF; CDR3nt: TGTGCCAGCAGGGCCTCGGGGGGGGAAATCAATGAGCAGTTCTTC
v_gene: TRBV3-1; d_gene: -; j_gene: TRBJ2-3; abundance: -; CDR3aa: CASSQVARTDTQYF; CDR3nt: TGTGCCAGCAGCCAAGTAGCGCGAACAGATACGCAGTATTTT
v_gene: TRBV5-1; d_gene: TRBD1; j_gene: TRBJ2-2; abundance: -; CDR3aa: CASSLGDRGPFGELFF; CDR3nt: TGCGCCAGCAGCTTGGGTGACAGGGGGCCATTCGGGGAGCTGTTTTTT
v_gene: TRBV20-1; d_gene: TRBD2; j_gene: TRBJ2-4; abundance: many; CDR3aa: CSARVSGGAAKNIQYF; CDR3nt: TGCAGTGCTAGAGTTAGCGGGGGAGCAGCCAAAAACATTCAGTACTTC
v_gene: TRBV5-4; d_gene: TRBD2; j_gene: TRBJ2-3; abundance: -; CDR3aa: CASSVGLAGPASTDTQYF; CDR3nt: TGTGCCAGCAGCGTAGGGCTAGCGGGCCCGGCTAGCACAGATACGCAGTATTTT
v_gene: TRBV9; d_gene: TRBD1; j_gene: TRBJ1-2; abundance: -; CDR3aa: CASSAPSGQRTTRYGCTF; CDR3nt: TGTGCCAGCAGCGCCCCATCGGGACAGAGGACTACCCGCTATGGCTGCACCTTC
v_gene: TRBV9; d_gene: -; j_gene: TRBJ2-2; abundance: -; CDR3aa: CASSVRISSGELFF; CDR3nt: TGTGCCAGCAGCGTCCGAATATCCAGCGGGGAGCTGTTTTTT
v_gene: TRBV12-3/TRBV12-4; d_gene: -; j_gene: TRBJ2-1; abundance: many; CDR3aa: CASTSRSSYNEQFF; CDR3nt: TGTGCCAGCACTAGCCGGAGCTCCTACAATGAGCAGTTCTTC
v_gene: TRBV29-1; d_gene: -; j_gene: TRBJ2-2; abundance: few; CDR3aa: CSVEFGGRNTGELFF; CDR3nt: TGCAGCGTTGAATTTGGGGGAAGGAACACCGGGGAGCTGTTTTTT
v_gene: TRBV11-3; d_gene: TRBD1; j_gene: TRBJ2-7; abundance: many; CDR3aa: CASSLTGDTYEQYF; CDR3nt: TGTGCCAGCAGCTTAACAGGGGATACCTACGAGCAGTACTTC
v_gene: TRBV6-1; d_gene: -; j_gene: TRBJ1-2; abundance: few; CDR3aa: CASRALPLGYTF; CDR3nt: TGTGCCAGCAGAGCCCTGCCCCTCGGCTACACCTTC
v_gene: TRBV28; d_gene: TRBD1; j_gene: TRBJ1-4; abundance: -; CDR3aa: CASGVGGTGTTNEKLFF; CDR3nt: TGTGCCAGCGGGGTCGGGGGGACAGGTACAACTAATGAAAAACTGTTTTTT
v_gene: TRBV18; d_gene: TRBD1; j_gene: TRBJ1-1; abundance: many; CDR3aa: CASSPRTGRFTEAFF; CDR3nt: TGTGCCAGCTCACCGAGGACAGGTCGCTTCACTGAAGCTTTCTTT